This T cell receptor beta chain was recovered during a study of cytomegalovirus exposure and HLA in healthy donors. Study background: Around 85 million unique TCR sequences came from HLA-typed donors in an early release.

Though probably carrying unrecorded immune exposures, donors were nominally healthy at sampling. The CDR3 has 13 residues. Deletions cut 8 bases from V and 6 bases from J, with 14 bases between. Germline V CDR1 and CDR2: SNHLY, FYNNEI. This clone was found once. It was with 60 Vbeta and 13 Jbeta primers that the PCR ran. Clones were read by immunoSEQ multiplex PCR, and TCRdb kept only the in-frame ones, dropping some. The sample has some 120,000 clones, more than 75% seen once. This clonotype was sampled from a man between 18 and 35 years old in good health and CMV-seronegative. The chain uses TRBV2 and TRBJ2-4; D gene ambiguous. What was sequenced was PBMCs. The CDR3 reads CASAEAPRNIQYF. In nucleotides, the CDR3 is TGTGCCAGCGCAGAGGCCCCAAGAAACATTCAGTACTTC.